This TCR beta chain comes out of a study of graft-versus-host responses after intestinal transplantation (dated by TCRdb to about 2021). Turning to the overall study: Multivisceral, liver-intestinal, or isolated intestinal transplants were received by the recipients. A cohort of approximately 24 intestinal transplant recipients, including one retransplant, was enrolled, and a few patients lacking pretransplant specimens were excluded. To identify alloreactive clones, pre-transplant mixed lymphocyte reaction products were sequenced and then compared with unstimulated pre-transplant donor and recipient T cells. Anti-thymocyte globulin induction was given to all recipients, followed by maintenance tacrolimus and steroids for 3 to 4 years. After intestinal transplantation, graft-versus-host and host-versus-graft alloreactive T cell clones in the graft, circulation and bone marrow were tracked using bulk TCR-beta CDR3 sequencing. Rather than going through the commercial service, samples from a few later patients were sequenced in-house on an Illumina MiSeq and processed with MiXCR. A peak of at least 4% donor T cells among recipient peripheral blood mononuclear cells was the definition used for donor T cell macrochimerism. Broad study findings and their caveats: GvH clones were found in recipient bone marrow, and some of the GvH clones appeared earlier in ileal mucosa or blood, which is consistent with an intestinal mucosal origin. The conclusions were limited by the relatively low number and heterogeneity of the intestinal transplant patients. Early after transplant, peak levels of circulating GvH clones were found to be associated with declines in HvG clones. In the allografts of patients with donor T cell macrochimerism, GvH to HvG T cell clonal ratios were high.

The CDR1 and CDR2 encoded by the germline V gene are SGHAT and FQNNGV. V is clipped by 4 bases and J by 0 bases, and the sequence between their germline boundaries is 6 bases long. The CDR3 runs 13 residues from the cysteine to the phenylalanine. The retained sequence is limited to the CDR3, 39 bases, with the frame set at the first base. Library generation was performed with the immunoSEQ multiplex PCR assay. For most patients, genomic DNA was subjected to high-throughput TCR-beta CDR3 sequencing by Adaptive Biotechnologies. As for the original processing: Adaptive's ImmunoSEQ software was the source of the TCR sequencing data for fewer than 20 patients, while three other patients were processed with MiXCR and VDJtools. Because the origin of CDR3 nucleotide sequences shared between donor and recipient could not be assigned, those sequences were removed. To be classed as alloreactive, a clone needed at least 2-fold expansion over unstimulated cells and a minimum CFSE-low frequency of 0.002% (template counts) or 0.001% (read counts). Clones were considered mappable if detected in sequenced pre-transplant spleen, lymph node, or MLR CFSE-low populations of the donor or recipient. The cumulative frequency of alloreactive clones was calculated as a percentage of all sequences, weighted by copy number. This is the immuneACCESS table as TCRdb keeps it, with only in-frame sequences that have V and J called. A part of the clones is gone; compared with another copy, unresolved V genes explain less than half, and the rest is unexplained. The V and J calls and clone size come from that table; D and trimming were worked out from the DNA. Here the sample has about 46,000 clones; approximately 92% occur a single time. Of the sample, over 4.5% is held by the ten largest clones.

In the first month after transplant, blood samples were collected up to 4 times, and after that at least monthly when available. Points on this clone: Its antigen target is currently unknown. No much larger clonotype is one base removed from it; base qualities were not supplied.

Recombination joined TRBV11-2 with TRBJ1-1, with an unclear D gene assignment. This receptor was identified in a human patient who received an intestinal transplant, so some T cells may come from the graft donor. The source was PBMCs, collected 786 days after a first intestinal transplant, on the day of a second. The bases are TGTGCCAGCAGCTCGTACCTGAACACTGAAGCTTTCTTT. Translated, it gives CASSSYLNTEAFF.